The clone carrying this T cell receptor (beta chain) was recorded many times. The source of the sample is a study of blood T cell repertoires in COVID-19. About the study: Specimens from acute and convalescent COVID-19 originated in the United States, Italy and Spain.

The assay was immunoSEQ multiplex PCR, and TCRdb's table has in-frame clones only and misses some. The sample yields hundreds of thousands of clones, roughly 80% seen once. The CDR3 runs 14 residues. Per germline, CDR1 MNHEY and CDR2 SVGAGI. With 8 bases clipped from V and 6 bases from J, the junction kept 6 bases outside the gene matches. The specimen was PBMCs or T cells enriched from blood (not recorded which). This chain joins TRBV6-5 and TRBJ1-6, with 8 bases aligning to TRBD1. The receptor was derived from a man aged 40-49 years who had been exposed to COVID-19. The CDR3, as DNA: TGTGCCAGCTTTTGGGACAGGCTTAATTCACCCCTCCACTTT. Translation gives CASFWDRLNSPLHF.